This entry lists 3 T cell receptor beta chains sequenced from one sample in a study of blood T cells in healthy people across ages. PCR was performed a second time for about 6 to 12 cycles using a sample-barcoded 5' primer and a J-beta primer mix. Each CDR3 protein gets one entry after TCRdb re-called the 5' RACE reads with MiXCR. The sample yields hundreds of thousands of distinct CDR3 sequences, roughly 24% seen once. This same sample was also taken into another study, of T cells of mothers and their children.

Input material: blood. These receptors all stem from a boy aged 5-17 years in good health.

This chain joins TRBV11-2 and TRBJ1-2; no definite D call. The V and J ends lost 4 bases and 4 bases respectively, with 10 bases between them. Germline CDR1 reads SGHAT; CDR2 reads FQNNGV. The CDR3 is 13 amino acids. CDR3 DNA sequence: TGTGCCAGCAGCTCCGAAGGACGCTATGGCTACACCTTC. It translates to CASSSEGRYGYTF.

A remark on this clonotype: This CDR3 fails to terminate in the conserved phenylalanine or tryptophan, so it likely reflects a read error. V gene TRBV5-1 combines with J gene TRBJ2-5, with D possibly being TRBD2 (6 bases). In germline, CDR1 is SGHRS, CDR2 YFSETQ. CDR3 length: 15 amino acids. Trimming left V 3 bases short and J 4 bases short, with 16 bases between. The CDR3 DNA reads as TGCGCCAGCAGCTGGGGCGGGGCTTCCCGAGAGACCCAGTACCTC. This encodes CASSWGGASRETQYL.

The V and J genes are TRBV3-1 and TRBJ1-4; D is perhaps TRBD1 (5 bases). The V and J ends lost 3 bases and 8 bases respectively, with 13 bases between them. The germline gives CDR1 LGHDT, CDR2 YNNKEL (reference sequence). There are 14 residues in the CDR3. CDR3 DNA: TGTGCCAGCAGCCAGTTGGGGGGACGGGAAAAACTGTTTTTT. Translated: CASSQLGGREKLFF.